This is a list of T cell receptor beta chains from one sample in a study of control samples from healthy donors and cancer patients. This table comes from immunoSEQ multiplex PCR, and its TCRdb copy is limited to in-frame clones, with some not included. Here the sample spans roughly 150,000 clones, 88% being singletons. Specimen: blood. The receptor set was obtained from a man aged 18 to 29 in good health. The CDR3 runs from the conserved cysteine through the conserved F or W. Fields, in order: V gene, clone size, J gene, D gene, CDR3 DNA, CDR3 protein. The D gene is left open where the match is weak. Clone sizes are given selectively: once, few, many, or a class where the clone is expanded.

v_gene: TRBV15
abundance: once
j_gene: TRBJ2-7
d_gene: NA
CDR3nt: TGTGCCACCAGCAGAGAACCCGGCAGCTCCTACGAGCAGTACTTC
CDR3aa: CATSREPGSSYEQYF

v_gene: TRBV6-2/TRBV6-3
abundance: NA
j_gene: TRBJ2-1
d_gene: NA
CDR3nt: TGTGCCAGCAGTTTTCGGGGGCCGTACAATGAGCAGTTCTTC
CDR3aa: CASSFRGPYNEQFF

v_gene: TRBV4-3
abundance: few
j_gene: TRBJ1-2
d_gene: TRBD1
CDR3nt: TGCGCCAGCAGCCAGGGGACAGGGTGGAACTATGGCTACACCTTC
CDR3aa: CASSQGTGWNYGYTF

v_gene: TRBV7-2
abundance: once
j_gene: TRBJ2-3
d_gene: TRBD2
CDR3nt: TGTGCCAGCAGCTTAGGCCTAGCGGGGGGCACAGATACGCAGTATTTT
CDR3aa: CASSLGLAGGTDTQYF

v_gene: TRBV4-3
abundance: NA
j_gene: TRBJ2-6
d_gene: TRBD1
CDR3nt: TGCGCCAGCAGCCACCTTACAGGGGCTGGGGCCAACGTCCTGACTTTC
CDR3aa: CASSHLTGAGANVLTF

v_gene: TRBV4-2
abundance: NA
j_gene: TRBJ1-1
d_gene: NA
CDR3nt: TGTGCCAGCAGCCAAGGGTTCTTGGGGCGAGGGAACACTGAAGCTTTCTTT
CDR3aa: CASSQGFLGRGNTEAFF

v_gene: TRBV6-5
abundance: NA
j_gene: TRBJ1-2
d_gene: TRBD1
CDR3nt: TGTGCCAGCAGGCCTCAGGGGGCAGGGGGCTACACCTTC
CDR3aa: CASRPQGAGGYTF

v_gene: TRBV28
abundance: NA
j_gene: TRBJ1-1
d_gene: TRBD1
CDR3nt: TGTGCCAGCAGTTACAGGGGACGACCGAACACTGAAGCTTTCTTT
CDR3aa: CASSYRGRPNTEAFF

v_gene: TRBV6-5
abundance: NA
j_gene: TRBJ2-3
d_gene: NA
CDR3nt: TGTGCCAGCAGAAAACTAGCCCTAGGCACAGATACGCAGTATTTT
CDR3aa: CASRKLALGTDTQYF

v_gene: TRBV10-3
abundance: NA
j_gene: TRBJ2-7
d_gene: NA
CDR3nt: TGTGCCATCAGTGATTCTTTGGGTGGCCAGTACTTC
CDR3aa: CAISDSLGGQYF

v_gene: TRBV7-2
abundance: NA
j_gene: TRBJ2-7
d_gene: NA
CDR3nt: TGTGCCAGCAGCTTAGAAGGGAGCGAGCAGTACTTC
CDR3aa: CASSLEGSEQYF

v_gene: TRBV5-4
abundance: NA
j_gene: TRBJ2-7
d_gene: NA
CDR3nt: TGTGCCAGCAGCCGCGTACCGTATTACTCAGGGGAGGGGTACGAGCAGTACTTC
CDR3aa: CASSRVPYYSGEGYEQYF

v_gene: TRBV6-2/TRBV6-3
abundance: NA
j_gene: TRBJ2-7
d_gene: NA
CDR3nt: TGTGCCAGCAGCACCCTGGGGCAGATGCTCAAATACGAGCAGTACTTC
CDR3aa: CASSTLGQMLKYEQYF

v_gene: TRBV15
abundance: NA
j_gene: TRBJ1-1
d_gene: NA
CDR3nt: TGTGCCACCAGCAGAGATAGGGGCCTAACCACTGAAGCTTTCTTT
CDR3aa: CATSRDRGLTTEAFF

v_gene: TRBV6-5
abundance: NA
j_gene: TRBJ2-3
d_gene: NA
CDR3nt: TGTGCCAGCAGTCCCCTGCTAGCTTTGACAGATACGCAGTATTTT
CDR3aa: CASSPLLALTDTQYF

v_gene: TRBV5-4
abundance: NA
j_gene: TRBJ2-3
d_gene: TRBD2
CDR3nt: TGTGCCAGCAGCTCCAATAGCGGGAACACAGATACGCAGTATTTT
CDR3aa: CASSSNSGNTDTQYF

v_gene: TRBV7-9
abundance: NA
j_gene: TRBJ1-1
d_gene: NA
CDR3nt: TGTGCCAGCAGCTTCCAGGGGAGGAACACTGAAGCTTTCTTT
CDR3aa: CASSFQGRNTEAFF

v_gene: TRBV30
abundance: NA
j_gene: TRBJ2-2
d_gene: NA
CDR3nt: TGTGCCTGGAGTGTTATGGATGCCGGGGAGCTGTTTTTT
CDR3aa: CAWSVMDAGELFF

v_gene: TRBV18
abundance: NA
j_gene: TRBJ2-3
d_gene: NA
CDR3nt: TGTGCCAGCTCACCAAGTGGGGGAGGCACAGATACGCAGTATTTT
CDR3aa: CASSPSGGGTDTQYF

v_gene: TRBV30
abundance: NA
j_gene: TRBJ1-2
d_gene: NA
CDR3nt: TGTGCCTGGAGTGTTCCAGGGGTCGACTATGGCTACACCTTC
CDR3aa: CAWSVPGVDYGYTF

v_gene: TRBV30
abundance: NA
j_gene: TRBJ2-5
d_gene: TRBD2
CDR3nt: TGTGCCTGGAGTGCGACTAGCCTTGAGACCCAGTACTTC
CDR3aa: CAWSATSLETQYF

v_gene: TRBV5-6
abundance: NA
j_gene: TRBJ2-1
d_gene: NA
CDR3nt: TGTGCCAGCAGCGGGTCGGGTGAGCAGTTCTTC
CDR3aa: CASSGSGEQFF

v_gene: TRBV5-8
abundance: NA
j_gene: TRBJ1-3
d_gene: NA
CDR3nt: TGTGCCAGCAGCTTAACCAGGACGTCCACTGGAGACACCATATATTTT
CDR3aa: CASSLTRTSTGDTIYF

v_gene: TRBV2
abundance: once
j_gene: TRBJ2-1
d_gene: TRBD1
CDR3nt: TGTGCCAGCCCAGGGACAGGGGAAGAGTCCTACAATGAGCAGTTCTTC
CDR3aa: CASPGTGEESYNEQFF

v_gene: TRBV7-2
abundance: once
j_gene: TRBJ1-1
d_gene: NA
CDR3nt: TGTGCCAGCAGCCTTTTATACCAGGGGATGTCCACCGCGGGGGGCGAAGCTTTCTTT
CDR3aa: CASSLLYQGMSTAGGEAFF

v_gene: TRBV4-3
abundance: NA
j_gene: TRBJ1-5
d_gene: NA
CDR3nt: TGCGCCAGCAGCCAAGATGGGGGAGAGGGTCAGCCCCAGCATTTT
CDR3aa: CASSQDGGEGQPQHF

v_gene: TRBV5-1
abundance: NA
j_gene: TRBJ2-2
d_gene: NA
CDR3nt: TGCGCCAGCAGCCGCCCAAGGGGCGGGGAGCTGTTTTTT
CDR3aa: CASSRPRGGELFF

v_gene: TRBV5-1
abundance: NA
j_gene: TRBJ2-3
d_gene: NA
CDR3nt: TGCGCCAGCAGTTCTCCGTTGGCAAGCACAGATACGCAGTATTTT
CDR3aa: CASSSPLASTDTQYF

v_gene: TRBV12-3/TRBV12-4
abundance: NA
j_gene: TRBJ2-7
d_gene: NA
CDR3nt: TGTGCCAGCAGTTCGCGGGGCGAGCAGTACTTC
CDR3aa: CASSSRGEQYF

v_gene: TRBV4-3
abundance: NA
j_gene: TRBJ2-7
d_gene: TRBD2
CDR3nt: TGCGCCAGCAGCCAAGATCGCGGGAGCTCCTACGAGCAGTACTTC
CDR3aa: CASSQDRGSSYEQYF

v_gene: TRBV10-3
abundance: NA
j_gene: TRBJ2-5
d_gene: NA
CDR3nt: TGTGCCATCAGTGAGGGAGAGACCCAGTACTTC
CDR3aa: CAISEGETQYF

v_gene: TRBV9
abundance: NA
j_gene: TRBJ2-2
d_gene: TRBD2
CDR3nt: TGTGCCAGCAGCGGAGGACTAGCGGGGGGGCCAGAGAACACCGGGGAGCTGTTTTTT
CDR3aa: CASSGGLAGGPENTGELFF

v_gene: TRBV19
abundance: NA
j_gene: TRBJ2-2
d_gene: NA
CDR3nt: TGTGCCAGTAGTATAGAGGACGGGGAGCTGTTTTTT
CDR3aa: CASSIEDGELFF

v_gene: TRBV19
abundance: NA
j_gene: TRBJ2-5
d_gene: NA
CDR3nt: TGTGCCAGTAAGGACAGCCCAAACCAAGAGACCCAGTACTTC
CDR3aa: CASKDSPNQETQYF

v_gene: TRBV5-1
abundance: NA
j_gene: TRBJ2-1
d_gene: NA
CDR3nt: TGCGCCAGCAGCTTGGCCCTGTCCAGGGTCAGCCATGAGCAGTTCTTC
CDR3aa: CASSLALSRVSHEQFF

v_gene: TRBV6-6
abundance: NA
j_gene: TRBJ2-1
d_gene: NA
CDR3nt: TGTGCCAGCAGTGTATACAGCAATGAGCAGTTCTTC
CDR3aa: CASSVYSNEQFF

v_gene: TRBV28
abundance: NA
j_gene: TRBJ1-2
d_gene: NA
CDR3nt: TGTGCCAGCTCATTTGTGGGGGGCGACTATGGCTACACCTTC
CDR3aa: CASSFVGGDYGYTF

v_gene: TRBV28
abundance: once
j_gene: TRBJ1-2
d_gene: TRBD1
CDR3nt: TGTGCCAGCACGAATCTCCGGGACAGGGTCCCCATATCCATCTATGGCTACACCTTC
CDR3aa: CASTNLRDRVPISIYGYTF

v_gene: TRBV5-4
abundance: NA
j_gene: TRBJ2-5
d_gene: TRBD1
CDR3nt: TGTGCCAGCAGCGACTTCCGGGACAGGGTGGAAGAGACCCAGTACTTC
CDR3aa: CASSDFRDRVEETQYF

v_gene: TRBV5-4
abundance: NA
j_gene: TRBJ2-5
d_gene: TRBD1
CDR3nt: TGTGCCAGCACCCCGGGACAGGGAACAGAGACCCAGTACTTC
CDR3aa: CASTPGQGTETQYF

v_gene: TRBV7-9
abundance: few
j_gene: TRBJ1-3
d_gene: NA
CDR3nt: TGTGCCAGCAGCGGGCAGGGGTCCGTACCTGGAAACACCATATATTTT
CDR3aa: CASSGQGSVPGNTIYF

v_gene: TRBV6-5
abundance: NA
j_gene: TRBJ1-1
d_gene: TRBD1
CDR3nt: TGTGCCAGCAGTTACGACAGGGGGCAGACTGAAGCTTTCTTT
CDR3aa: CASSYDRGQTEAFF

v_gene: TRBV5-1
abundance: NA
j_gene: TRBJ2-2
d_gene: NA
CDR3nt: TGCGCCAGCAGCTTGAACACCGGGGAGCTGTTTTTT
CDR3aa: CASSLNTGELFF

v_gene: TRBV9
abundance: NA
j_gene: TRBJ2-1
d_gene: TRBD2
CDR3nt: TGTGCCAGCAGCGTAGCCGGGACTAGCGGGGGGGCCAGCTCGTCTTACAATGAGCAGTTCTTC
CDR3aa: CASSVAGTSGGASSSYNEQFF

v_gene: TRBV7-3
abundance: NA
j_gene: TRBJ2-3
d_gene: NA
CDR3nt: TGTGCCAGCAGCGCCTATAGCACAGATACGCAGTATTTT
CDR3aa: CASSAYSTDTQYF

v_gene: TRBV7-3
abundance: NA
j_gene: TRBJ2-2
d_gene: NA
CDR3nt: TGTGCCAGCAGCCTTCACCGGGACGGGGAGCTGTTTTTT
CDR3aa: CASSLHRDGELFF

v_gene: TRBV5-4
abundance: NA
j_gene: TRBJ2-3
d_gene: NA
CDR3nt: TGTGCCAGCAGCGGCGATTGGGGGGGCACAGATACGCAGTATTTT
CDR3aa: CASSGDWGGTDTQYF

v_gene: TRBV12-3/TRBV12-4
abundance: NA
j_gene: TRBJ1-2
d_gene: NA
CDR3nt: TGTGCCAGCAGTAAGGCAGGGTTCCTTGGCTACACCTTC
CDR3aa: CASSKAGFLGYTF

v_gene: TRBV18
abundance: NA
j_gene: TRBJ2-5
d_gene: NA
CDR3nt: TGTGCCAGCTCACTTGAGACCCAGTACTTC
CDR3aa: CASSLETQYF

v_gene: TRBV7-3
abundance: NA
j_gene: TRBJ2-5
d_gene: TRBD2
CDR3nt: TGTGCCAGCAGCTTAACTGGTAGCGGGGGGGAAGAGACCCAGTACTTC
CDR3aa: CASSLTGSGGEETQYF

v_gene: TRBV3-1/TRBV3-2
abundance: NA
j_gene: TRBJ2-5
d_gene: NA
CDR3nt: TGTGCCAGCAGCCAAGTAGGCCGAGAGACCCAGTACTTC
CDR3aa: CASSQVGRETQYF

v_gene: TRBV6-1
abundance: NA
j_gene: TRBJ1-1
d_gene: NA
CDR3nt: TGTGCCAGCAGTGAAGTAGGTGGGCACGGAAGGGCTTTCTTT
CDR3aa: CASSEVGGHGRAFF